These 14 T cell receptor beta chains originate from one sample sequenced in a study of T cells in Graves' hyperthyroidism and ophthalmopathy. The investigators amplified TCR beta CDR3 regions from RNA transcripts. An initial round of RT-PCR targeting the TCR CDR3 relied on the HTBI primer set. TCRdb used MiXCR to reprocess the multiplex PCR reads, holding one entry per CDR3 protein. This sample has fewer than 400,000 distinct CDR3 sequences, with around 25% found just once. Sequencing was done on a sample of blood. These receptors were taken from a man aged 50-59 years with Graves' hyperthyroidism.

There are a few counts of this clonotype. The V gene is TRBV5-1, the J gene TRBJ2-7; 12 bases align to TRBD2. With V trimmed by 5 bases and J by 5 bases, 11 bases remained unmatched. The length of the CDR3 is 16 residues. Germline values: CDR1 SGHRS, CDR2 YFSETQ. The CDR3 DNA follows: TGCGCCAGCAGATCGACTAGCGGGAGCTCTTCGGACGAGCAGTACTTC. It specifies CASRSTSGSSSDEQYF.

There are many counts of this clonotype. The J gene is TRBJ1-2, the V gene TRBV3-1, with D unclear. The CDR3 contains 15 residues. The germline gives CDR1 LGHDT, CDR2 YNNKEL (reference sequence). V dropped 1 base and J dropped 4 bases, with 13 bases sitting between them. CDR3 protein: CASSQGGLKVYGYTF. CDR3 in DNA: TGTGCCAGCAGCCAAGGGGGTCTCAAGGTCTATGGCTACACCTTC.

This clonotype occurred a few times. Written as DNA, the CDR3 is TGCAGTGCTATTATAGGTCCACGATCCCGCACAGATACGCAGTATTTT. The encoded protein is CSAIIGPRSRTDTQYF. The chain employs TRBV20-1 and TRBJ2-3; no clear D. Trimming removed 4 bases at V and 1 base at J, with 18 bases between. CDR1 and CDR2 (germline): DFQATT, SNEGSKA (reference sequence). This CDR3 region has 16 residues.

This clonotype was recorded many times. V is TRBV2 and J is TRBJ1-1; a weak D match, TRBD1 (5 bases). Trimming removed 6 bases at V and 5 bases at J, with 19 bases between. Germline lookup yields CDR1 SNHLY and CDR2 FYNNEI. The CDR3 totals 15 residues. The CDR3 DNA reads TGTGCCAGCAGCTTTCCTAAGTCAGGGAGAACTGAAGCTTTCTTT. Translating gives CASSFPKSGRTEAFF.

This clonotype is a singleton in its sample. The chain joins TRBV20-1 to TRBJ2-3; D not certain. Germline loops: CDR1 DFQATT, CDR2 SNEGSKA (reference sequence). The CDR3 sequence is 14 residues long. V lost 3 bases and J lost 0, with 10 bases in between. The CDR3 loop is CSASLAESTDTQYF. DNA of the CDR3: TGCAGTGCTAGTCTGGCGGAAAGCACAGATACGCAGTATTTT.

CDR3 protein: CASSFKGGTDTQYF. DNA for the CDR3: TGTGCCAGCAGTTTTAAGGGGGGGACAGATACGCAGTATTTT. The V and J genes are TRBV28 and TRBJ2-3, with TRBD2 as a possible D gene (7 bases). Germline CDR1 reads MDHEN; CDR2 reads SYDVKM. V lost 3 bases, J lost 3 bases, and 10 bases lay in between. The CDR3 length is 14 residues.

Written as DNA, the CDR3 is TGTGCCAGCAGCGTAGTGACAGGGCGGGGCTACACCTTC. Its translation is CASSVVTGRGYTF. V is TRBV9 and J is TRBJ1-2; 7 bases are a match to TRBD1. V shed 0 bases and J 8 bases; nucleotides not matched to a gene: 4. Per the germline V gene, CDR1 is SGDLS and CDR2 is YYNGEE. The CDR3 contains 13 residues.

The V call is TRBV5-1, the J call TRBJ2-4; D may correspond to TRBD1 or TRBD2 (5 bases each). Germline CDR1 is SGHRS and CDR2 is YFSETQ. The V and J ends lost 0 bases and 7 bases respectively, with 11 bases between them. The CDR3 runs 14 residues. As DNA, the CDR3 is TGCGCCAGCAGCTTGGGAGGGGATCGGAACATTCAGTACTTC. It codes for CASSLGGDRNIQYF.

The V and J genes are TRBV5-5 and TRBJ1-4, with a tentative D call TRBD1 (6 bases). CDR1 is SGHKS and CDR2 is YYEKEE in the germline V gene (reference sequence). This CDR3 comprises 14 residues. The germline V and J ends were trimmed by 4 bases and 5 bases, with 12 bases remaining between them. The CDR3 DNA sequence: TGTGCCAGCAGCCCCGGGACAAGAAATGAAAAACTGTTTTTT. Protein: CASSPGTRNEKLFF.

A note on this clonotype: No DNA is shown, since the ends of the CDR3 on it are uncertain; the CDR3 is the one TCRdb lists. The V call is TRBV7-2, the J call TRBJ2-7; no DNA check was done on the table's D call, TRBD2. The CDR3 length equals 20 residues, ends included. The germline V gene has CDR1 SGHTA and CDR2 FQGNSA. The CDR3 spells CASSFYICSPLRLAGDEQYF.

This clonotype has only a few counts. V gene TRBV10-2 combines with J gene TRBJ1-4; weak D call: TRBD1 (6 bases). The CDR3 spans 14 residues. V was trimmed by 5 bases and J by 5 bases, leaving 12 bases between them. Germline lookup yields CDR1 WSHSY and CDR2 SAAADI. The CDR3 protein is CASSPGQKNEKLFF. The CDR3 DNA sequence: TGCGCCAGCAGTCCCGGACAGAAGAATGAAAAACTGTTTTTT.

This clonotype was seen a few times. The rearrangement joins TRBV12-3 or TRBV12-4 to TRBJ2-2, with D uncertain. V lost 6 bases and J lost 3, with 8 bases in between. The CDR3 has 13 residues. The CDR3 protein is CASRQSDTGELFF. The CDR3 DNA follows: TGTGCCAGCAGACAGTCAGACACCGGGGAGCTGTTTTTT.

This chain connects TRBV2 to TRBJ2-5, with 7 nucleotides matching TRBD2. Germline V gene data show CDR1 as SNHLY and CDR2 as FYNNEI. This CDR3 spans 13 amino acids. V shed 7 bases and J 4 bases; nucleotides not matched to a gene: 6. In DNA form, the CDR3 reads TGTGCCAGCACCCAGCCTAGCGGAGAGACCCAGTACTTC. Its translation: CASTQPSGETQYF.

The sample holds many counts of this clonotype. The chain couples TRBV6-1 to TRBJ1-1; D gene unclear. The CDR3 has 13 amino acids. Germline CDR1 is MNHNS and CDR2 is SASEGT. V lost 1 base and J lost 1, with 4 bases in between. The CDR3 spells CASSEDTNTEAFF. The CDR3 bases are TGTGCCAGCAGTGAAGACACGAACACTGAAGCTTTCTTT.